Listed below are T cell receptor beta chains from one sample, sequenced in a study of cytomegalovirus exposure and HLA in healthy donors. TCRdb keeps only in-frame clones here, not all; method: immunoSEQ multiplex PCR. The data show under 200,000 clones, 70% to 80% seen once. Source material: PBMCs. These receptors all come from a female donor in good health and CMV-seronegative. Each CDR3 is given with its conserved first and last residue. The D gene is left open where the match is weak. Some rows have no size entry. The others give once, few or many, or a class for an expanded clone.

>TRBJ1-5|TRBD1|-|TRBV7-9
CASSFYNPGTGGNQPQHF
TGTGCCAGCAGCTTTTACAACCCCGGGACAGGGGGCAATCAGCCCCAGCATTTT
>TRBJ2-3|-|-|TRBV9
CASSPTAGRLTGRTDTQYF
TGTGCCAGCAGCCCTACGGCCGGGAGACTCACCGGGCGAACAGATACGCAGTATTTT
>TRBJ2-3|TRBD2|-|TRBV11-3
CASSAGLAGGTDTQYF
TGTGCCAGCAGCGCCGGACTAGCGGGAGGTACTGATACGCAGTATTTT
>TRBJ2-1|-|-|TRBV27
CASRNPPFQQFF
TGTGCCAGCAGAAATCCCCCCTTCCAGCAGTTCTTC
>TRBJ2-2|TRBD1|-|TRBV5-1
CASSTPGTGSGELFF
TGCGCCAGCAGCACACCCGGGACAGGGTCAGGGGAGCTGTTTTTT
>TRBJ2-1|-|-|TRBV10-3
CAISESADSYNEQFF
TGTGCCATCAGTGAGTCTGCGGATTCCTACAATGAGCAGTTCTTC
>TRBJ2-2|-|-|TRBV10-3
CAIRGASGLNTGELFF
TGTGCCATCAGGGGAGCAAGCGGGTTGAACACCGGGGAGCTGTTTTTT
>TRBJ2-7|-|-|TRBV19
CASSLQGIKNEQYF
TGTGCCAGTAGTTTACAGGGAATTAAGAACGAGCAGTACTTC
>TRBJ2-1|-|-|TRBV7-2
CASSLAQGSNEQFF
TGTGCCAGCAGCTTAGCGCAAGGGAGCAATGAGCAGTTCTTC
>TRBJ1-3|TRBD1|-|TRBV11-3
CASSSGTGSDTIYF
TGTGCCAGCAGCTCGGGGACAGGGAGTGACACCATATATTTT
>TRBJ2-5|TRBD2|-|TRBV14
CASSQGVAGVLEETQYF
TGTGCCAGCAGCCAAGGAGTTGCGGGAGTTTTAGAAGAGACCCAGTACTTC
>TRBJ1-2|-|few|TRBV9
CASSLFSALGGSYTF
TGTGCCAGCAGCCTCTTCTCCGCACTCGGGGGTAGCTACACCTTC
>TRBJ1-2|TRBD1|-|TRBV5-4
CASSPDPGDRGDYGYTF
TGTGCCAGCAGCCCCGATCCGGGGGACAGGGGGGACTATGGCTACACCTTC
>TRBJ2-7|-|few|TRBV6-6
CASSYVRPSSYEQYF
TGTGCCAGCAGTTACGTACGCCCCAGCTCCTACGAGCAGTACTTC
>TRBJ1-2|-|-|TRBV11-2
CASSPLDFAGSTPYGYTF
TGTGCCAGCAGTCCTTTGGATTTCGCGGGGTCCACTCCCTATGGCTACACCTTC
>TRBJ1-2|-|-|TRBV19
CASSIAEGGRYTF
TGTGCCAGTAGTATAGCGGAAGGGGGTCGCTACACCTTC
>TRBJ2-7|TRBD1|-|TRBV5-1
CASSLDGTAPYEQYF
TGCGCCAGCAGCTTGGATGGGACAGCGCCTTACGAGCAGTACTTC
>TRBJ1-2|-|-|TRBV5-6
CASSFGQLSNYGYTF
TGTGCCAGCAGCTTCGGACAGCTTTCTAACTATGGCTACACCTTC
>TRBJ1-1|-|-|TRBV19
CASIEAFF
TGTGCCAGCATTGAAGCTTTCTTT
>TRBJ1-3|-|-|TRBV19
CASSQQGPSSGNTIYF
TGTGCCAGTAGTCAGCAGGGGCCTAGCTCTGGAAACACCATATATTTT
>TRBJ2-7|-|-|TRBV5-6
CASSLDRGTQLGYEQYF
TGTGCCAGCAGCTTGGATCGGGGTACGCAACTCGGCTACGAGCAGTACTTC
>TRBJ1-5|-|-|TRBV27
CASSLGGGLSSNQPQHF
TGTGCCAGCAGTTTAGGGGGCGGTTTAAGTAGCAATCAGCCCCAGCATTTT
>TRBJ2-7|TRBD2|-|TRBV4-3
CASSQSPPTSASSYEQYF
TGCGCCAGCAGCCAATCCCCCCCTACTAGCGCGAGCTCCTACGAGCAGTACTTC
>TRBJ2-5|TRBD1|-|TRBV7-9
CASREQGSETQYF
TGTGCCAGCAGAGAACAGGGGTCAGAGACCCAGTACTTC
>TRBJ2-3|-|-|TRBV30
CAWSFGPDTQYF
TGTGCCTGGAGTTTTGGCCCAGATACGCAGTATTTT
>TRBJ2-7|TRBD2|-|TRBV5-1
CASSLDSSGSGNEQYF
TGCGCCAGCAGCTTGGACAGTAGCGGGAGTGGAAACGAGCAGTACTTC
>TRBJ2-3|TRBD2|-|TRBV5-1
CASSPQSGGGADTQYF
TGCGCCAGCAGCCCCCAATCTGGGGGGGGTGCAGATACGCAGTATTTT
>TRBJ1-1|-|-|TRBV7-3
CASSLFLSAEAFF
TGTGCCAGCAGCTTATTCCTGAGTGCTGAAGCTTTCTTT
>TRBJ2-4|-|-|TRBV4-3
CASSQDATGLAKNSQYF
TGCGCCAGTAGCCAAGATGCTACGGGGTTAGCCAAAAACAGTCAGTACTTC
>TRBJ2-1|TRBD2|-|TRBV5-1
CASSLRVAGVSYNEQFF
TGCGCCAGCAGCTTGAGGGTAGCGGGGGTCTCCTACAATGAGCAGTTCTTC
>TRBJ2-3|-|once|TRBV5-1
CASSLARSLDTQYF
TGCGCCAGCAGCTTGGCCCGGTCTCTTGATACGCAGTATTTT
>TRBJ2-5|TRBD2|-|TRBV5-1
CASSFVAGGPGETQYF
TGCGCCAGCAGCTTTGTAGCGGGGGGGCCGGGGGAGACCCAGTACTTC
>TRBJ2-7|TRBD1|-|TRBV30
CAVAGTGPREQYF
TGTGCCGTCGCCGGGACAGGGCCGAGGGAGCAGTACTTC
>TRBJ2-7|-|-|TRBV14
CASSLRQGGYEQYF
TGTGCCAGCAGCCTTCGACAGGGAGGCTACGAGCAGTACTTC
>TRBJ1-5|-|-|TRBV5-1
CASSPWGGDNQPQHF
TGCGCCAGCAGCCCCTGGGGGGGTGACAATCAGCCCCAGCATTTT
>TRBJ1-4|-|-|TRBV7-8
CASSFFSVATNEKLFF
TGTGCCAGCAGCTTTTTTTCAGTTGCAACTAATGAAAAACTGTTTTTT